The TCR beta chain described here comes from a study of neurological immune-mediated disorders. This clonotype is judged medium-sized (0.01 to 0.1%). TCRdb processed the 5' RACE reads anew with MiXCR; each CDR3 protein has one entry. The table has some 30,000 distinct CDR3 sequences, under 6% seen once; the top ten hold approximately 22%. This clonotype originated in a man younger than 35 in good health. Sample: PBMCs.

The CDR3 coding sequence is TGCGCCAGCAGCTTACAGGGAGGCGGACGCACCGGGGAGCTGTTTTTT. Its translation: CASSLQGGGRTGELFF. The chain uses TRBV5-1 and TRBJ2-2; either TRBD1 or TRBD2 may fit D (6 bases each). The V gene's germline CDR1 is SGHRS and CDR2 YFSETQ. Trimming cost V 2 bases and J 4 bases, with 15 bases left between them. The CDR3 is made up of 16 amino acids.